This is a list of T cell receptor beta chains from one sample in a study of T cell responses to AZD1222 COVID-19 vaccine. Clones were sequenced by immunoSEQ multiplex PCR, and TCRdb holds only the in-frame ones, with some missing. The data show 110,000 to 150,000 clones, approximately 95% seen once. Material: peripheral blood, obtained on day 0 of MenACWY control vaccination. The receptors originated from an adult in good health. Each CDR3 is given with its conserved first and last residue. Each record gives: J gene, V gene, clone size, D gene, CDR3 protein, CDR3 DNA. The D gene is left open where the match is weak. Only some rows state a clone size, as once, few, many or a class for expanded clones.

TRBJ2-1,TRBV18,-,TRBD2,CASSPRVAGGNNEQFF,TGTGCCAGCTCACCACGCGTGGCGGGAGGTAATAATGAGCAGTTCTTC
TRBJ1-6,TRBV28,-,-,CASSLGWSSYNSPLHF,TGTGCCAGCAGTTTAGGGTGGAGCTCCTATAATTCACCCCTCCACTTT
TRBJ2-1,TRBV6-2/TRBV6-3,-,-,CASSYSPGEKQRTYNEQFF,TGTGCCAGCAGTTACAGTCCTGGAGAGAAGCAACGGACTTACAATGAGCAGTTCTTC
TRBJ1-1,TRBV7-6,-,-,CASSSGLMNTEAFF,TGTGCCAGCAGCTCCGGACTGATGAACACTGAAGCTTTCTTT
TRBJ2-2,TRBV12-3/TRBV12-4,once,-,CASSLNTGELFF,TGTGCCAGCAGCCTTAACACCGGGGAGCTGTTTTTT
TRBJ1-5,TRBV27,-,-,CASSLTGTPSNQPQHF,TGTGCCAGCAGTTTAACAGGAACCCCGAGCAATCAGCCCCAGCATTTT
TRBJ2-3,TRBV12-3/TRBV12-4,-,-,CASSLLTTDTQYF,TGTGCCAGCAGTTTACTAACCACAGATACGCAGTATTTT
TRBJ2-1,TRBV10-3,-,TRBD2,CAIMGLANEQFF,TGTGCCATCATGGGACTAGCCAATGAGCAGTTCTTC
TRBJ2-3,TRBV29-1,-,-,CSVERADTQYF,TGCAGCGTTGAGAGGGCGGATACGCAGTATTTT
TRBJ1-1,TRBV6-2/TRBV6-3,-,-,CASSLGGPLYTEAFF,TGTGCCAGCAGTCTGGGGGGCCCCTTATACACTGAAGCTTTCTTT
TRBJ2-5,TRBV24-1,-,TRBD2,CATSDLTSGRVSGQETQYF,TGTGCCACCAGTGATTTGACTAGCGGGAGGGTCTCGGGGCAAGAGACCCAGTACTTC
TRBJ1-5,TRBV4-2,-,-,CASSQSGGISNQPQHF,TGTGCCAGCAGCCAATCCGGTGGTATTAGCAATCAGCCCCAGCATTTT
TRBJ2-2,TRBV13,-,-,CASSLETGELFF,TGTGCCAGCAGCTTAGAGACCGGGGAGCTGTTTTTT
TRBJ1-6,TRBV6-6,-,-,CASSYGQPRGNSPLHF,TGTGCCAGCAGTTACGGACAGCCCCGCGGGAATTCACCCCTCCACTTT
TRBJ1-5,TRBV7-8,-,TRBD1,CASSPDRGSQPQHF,TGTGCCAGCAGCCCTGACAGGGGAAGTCAGCCCCAGCATTTT
TRBJ1-2,TRBV19,-,-,CASSIHTNYGYTF,TGTGCCAGTAGTATTCACACTAACTATGGCTACACCTTC
TRBJ1-1,TRBV5-1,once,-,CASSFRDGMNTEAFF,TGCGCCAGCAGCTTTAGGGACGGCATGAACACTGAAGCTTTCTTT
TRBJ2-3,TRBV28,-,TRBD2,CASSPPSWGLARADTQYF,TGTGCCAGCAGTCCCCCCTCATGGGGACTAGCTAGGGCAGATACGCAGTATTTT
TRBJ1-1,TRBV4-1,once,-,CASSQGAFASRGTEAFF,TGCGCCAGCAGCCAAGGAGCTTTCGCCTCACGGGGGACTGAAGCTTTCTTT
TRBJ1-5,TRBV4-3,-,-,CASSQEIGQPQHF,TGCGCCAGCAGCCAAGAGATCGGTCAGCCCCAGCATTTT
TRBJ1-5,TRBV28,few,TRBD1,CASRSTGALWGNQPQHF,TGTGCCAGCCGGTCGACAGGGGCGCTGTGGGGCAATCAGCCCCAGCATTTT
TRBJ1-2,TRBV19,-,TRBD1,CASSIRQGVPDGYTF,TGTGCCAGTAGTATAAGACAGGGTGTCCCCGATGGCTACACCTTC
TRBJ2-1,TRBV6-5,once,-,CASRTRGYNEQFF,TGTGCCAGCAGAACCCGGGGGTACAATGAGCAGTTCTTC
TRBJ2-7,TRBV7-9,-,TRBD2,CASSFPRTSGSYEQYF,TGTGCCAGCAGCTTCCCCCGGACTAGCGGCTCCTACGAGCAGTACTTC
TRBJ1-1,TRBV2,once,-,CASSGEGTTEAFF,TGTGCCAGCAGTGGGGAAGGGACAACTGAAGCTTTCTTT
TRBJ2-1,TRBV7-3,-,TRBD2,CASSYQGLDNNEQFF,TGTGCCAGCAGCTACCAGGGACTAGATAACAATGAGCAGTTCTTC
TRBJ1-3,TRBV28,-,TRBD1,CASSTPTGAGNTIYF,TGTGCCAGCAGTACGCCAACAGGGGCTGGAAACACCATATATTTT
TRBJ2-3,TRBV6-5,-,-,CASSYRGLDTQYF,TGTGCCAGCAGTTACCGTGGATTAGATACGCAGTATTTT
TRBJ2-1,TRBV6-5,-,-,CASSYAGGPYNEQFF,TGTGCCAGCAGTTACGCCGGAGGACCCTACAATGAGCAGTTCTTC
TRBJ1-1,TRBV7-9,-,-,CASSEQGGTEAFF,TGTGCCAGCAGCGAACAGGGAGGCACTGAAGCTTTCTTT
TRBJ1-4,TRBV6-1,-,-,CASSEVQREKLFF,TGTGCCAGCAGTGAGGTGCAGAGGGAAAAACTGTTTTTT
TRBJ1-6,TRBV3-1/TRBV3-2,-,-,CASSRSPDSYNSPLHF,TGTGCCAGCAGCCGAAGTCCTGACAGCTATAATTCACCCCTCCACTTT
TRBJ1-5,TRBV19,-,TRBD1,CASSGGTVILSNQPQHF,TGTGCCAGTAGCGGGGGGACAGTAATATTGAGCAATCAGCCCCAGCATTTT
TRBJ1-1,TRBV7-3,-,TRBD1,CASSLGDREFTEAFF,TGTGCCAGCAGCTTAGGGGACAGGGAGTTCACTGAAGCTTTCTTT
TRBJ2-7,TRBV7-9,once,TRBD1,CASSPTGVSEQYF,TGTGCCAGCAGCCCGACAGGGGTCAGCGAGCAGTACTTC
TRBJ2-4,TRBV6-5,once,-,CASSYQGIQYF,TGTGCCAGCAGTTATCAGGGGATTCAGTACTTC
TRBJ2-1,TRBV25-1,-,-,CASRETGYNEQFF,TGTGCCAGCAGAGAGACAGGCTACAATGAGCAGTTCTTC
TRBJ1-6,TRBV27,few,TRBD1,CASSPGTGDSPLHF,TGTGCCAGCAGCCCCGGGACAGGTGATTCACCCCTCCACTTT
TRBJ2-7,TRBV4-2,-,-,CASSQDEARTYEQYF,TGTGCCAGCAGCCAAGATGAGGCAAGGACCTACGAGCAGTACTTC
TRBJ1-4,TRBV28,-,-,CASSPYRAINEKLFF,TGTGCCAGCAGTCCTTACAGGGCGATTAATGAAAAACTGTTTTTT
TRBJ2-7,TRBV7-8,-,TRBD1,CASSLGGTGAYEQYF,TGTGCCAGCAGCTTGGGTGGGACAGGAGCCTACGAGCAGTACTTC
TRBJ2-5,TRBV3-1/TRBV3-2,-,-,CASSTQGAETQYF,TGTGCCAGCAGCACACAGGGTGCGGAGACCCAGTACTTC
TRBJ1-3,TRBV14,-,TRBD1,CASSAQGGGNTIYF,TGTGCCAGCAGCGCACAGGGGGGTGGAAACACCATATATTTT
TRBJ2-7,TRBV27,-,-,CASSFDFAYEQYF,TGTGCCAGCAGTTTTGACTTTGCCTACGAGCAGTACTTC
TRBJ2-7,TRBV5-1,-,-,CASSLGYRSYEQYF,TGCGCCAGCAGCTTGGGATATCGCTCCTACGAGCAGTACTTC
TRBJ2-1,TRBV24-1,-,TRBD1,CATSDTRTGTGQFF,TGTGCCACCAGTGATACCCGGACAGGCACGGGGCAGTTCTTC
TRBJ1-1,TRBV3-1/TRBV3-2,-,-,CASGSMTNTEAFF,TGTGCCAGTGGCTCCATGACGAACACTGAAGCTTTCTTT
TRBJ2-2,TRBV3-1/TRBV3-2,once,-,CASSLAGELFF,TGTGCCAGCAGCCTTGCCGGGGAGCTGTTTTTT
TRBJ1-1,TRBV6-6,-,-,CASSYSRGTEAFF,TGTGCCAGCAGTTACTCGCGGGGCACTGAAGCTTTCTTT
TRBJ2-3,TRBV7-8,-,-,CASAPRASTDTQYF,TGTGCCAGCGCACCCAGGGCGAGCACAGATACGCAGTATTTT
TRBJ1-2,TRBV28,-,-,CASTFSVQSLYGYTF,TGTGCCAGCACCTTCAGTGTCCAGAGTCTCTATGGCTACACCTTC
TRBJ1-1,TRBV5-1,-,-,CASSMGVRGTEAFF,TGCGCCAGCAGCATGGGGGTTCGGGGCACTGAAGCTTTCTTT
TRBJ1-5,TRBV28,-,TRBD1,CASRPWDRGNQPQHF,TGTGCCAGCAGACCATGGGACAGGGGAAATCAGCCCCAGCATTTT